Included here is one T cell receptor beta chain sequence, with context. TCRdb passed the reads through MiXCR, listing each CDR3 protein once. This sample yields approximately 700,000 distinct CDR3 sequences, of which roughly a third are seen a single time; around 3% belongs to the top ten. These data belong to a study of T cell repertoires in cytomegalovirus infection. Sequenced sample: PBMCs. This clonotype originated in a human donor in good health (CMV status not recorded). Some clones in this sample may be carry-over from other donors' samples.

This CDR3 is CASSRTPGADTGELFF. DNA for the CDR3: TGTGCCAGCAGTCGTACCCCAGGGGCCGACACCGGGGAGCTGTTTTTT. J is TRBJ2-2 and V is TRBV9, with a possible D match to TRBD1 (6 bases). V dropped 5 bases and J dropped 3 bases, with 17 bases sitting between them. Germline CDR1 is SGDLS and CDR2 is YYNGEE. This CDR3 has 16 residues.